The clone carrying this TCR beta chain was counted a few times. These data belong to a study of blood T cell repertoires in COVID-19. Sequenced by immunoSEQ multiplex PCR; TCRdb stores in-frame clones only, minus some. The data contain 150,000 to 190,000 clones, approximately 84% of them singletons. Trimming at V came to 3 bases and at J to 7 bases, leaving 13 bases not matched to a gene. CDR3 length equals 18 residues. The germline gives CDR1 SEHNR, CDR2 FQNEAQ (reference sequence). The V call is TRBV7-9, the J call TRBJ2-1, with TRBD2 matching over 12 bases. Sequenced: peripheral blood. The sequence was collected from a woman aged 60-75 years with COVID-19, enrolled during active disease. This chain's CDR3 is CASSFPHRLAGAKNEQFF. The CDR3 DNA reads TGTGCCAGCAGCTTTCCACACCGACTAGCGGGAGCTAAGAATGAGCAGTTCTTC.